A single sample is the source of the 26 T cell receptor beta chains below, sequenced in a study of T cells after yellow fever vaccination. TCRdb itself ran the 5' RACE reads through MiXCR, one entry per CDR3 protein. The sample has approximately 140,000 distinct CDR3 sequences, about 7.7% seen once. The specimen comprised CD4+ T cells sorted from PBMCs, sampled 5 days after the yellow fever booster vaccination. The receptors stem from a man aged 25-40 years who received the YFV17D yellow fever vaccine.

CDR3 sequence reads: CASSPRGLAGTYNEQFF. CDR3 DNA: TGTGCCAGCAGTCCTCGCGGACTAGCGGGAACCTACAATGAGCAGTTCTTC. V gene TRBV27 combines with J gene TRBJ2-1; 12 bases align to TRBD2. CDR1 is MNHEY, CDR2 SMNVEV, per germline (reference sequence). J lost 2 bases, V lost 5 bases, and 7 bases had no gene match. This CDR3 contains 17 residues.

This clonotype has at least ten counts. The rearrangement links TRBV5-4 to TRBJ2-1, with 11 bases matching TRBD2. This CDR3 spans 14 amino acids. Per germline, CDR1 SGHNT and CDR2 YYREEE (reference sequence). V lost 2 bases to trimming and J lost 7 bases; unmatched junction nucleotides: 2. As DNA, the CDR3 is TGTGCCAGCAGCTTCACTAGCGGGAGTAATGAGCAGTTCTTC. Protein: CASSFTSGSNEQFF.

This sequence joins TRBV6-5 and TRBJ2-1, with 8 bases lining up with TRBD1. The V and J ends lost 0 bases and 7 bases, in that order; junction bases with no gene match: 5. The CDR3 is 15 residues long. CDR1 and CDR2 from the germline V gene are MNHEY and SVGAGI. The CDR3 bases are TGTGCCAGCAGTTACTCCTATCACAGGGGGAATGAGCAGTTCTTC. It specifies CASSYSYHRGNEQFF.

This clonotype was counted ten times or more. The V call is TRBV11-2, the J call TRBJ2-7, with 10 bases that match TRBD1. This CDR3 contains 15 residues. V trimming: 1 base; J trimming: 4 bases; junction bases outside the gene matches: 4. CDR1 SGHAT and CDR2 FQNNGV come from the germline V gene. The CDR3 DNA follows: TGTGCCAGCAGCTTAGTGACAGGGGGCCAGTACGAGCAGTACTTC. Translation gives CASSLVTGGQYEQYF.

In this sample, this clonotype turned up many times. The chain recombines TRBV3-1 with TRBJ2-3; D possibly uses TRBD1 or TRBD2 (5 bases each). Trimming took off 4 bases at V and 0 bases at J, with 14 bases between the two ends. The CDR3 loop spans 16 amino acids. Germline lookup yields CDR1 LGHDT and CDR2 YNNKEL (reference sequence). The DNA for the CDR3 is TGTGCCAGCAGCCTTTTTGGGACGACAAGCACAGATACGCAGTATTTT. This gives the protein CASSLFGTTSTDTQYF.

At least ten counts were recorded for this clonotype. J is TRBJ2-3 and V is TRBV11-1; D unclear. Germline loops: CDR1 SGHAT, CDR2 FQDESV (reference sequence). The CDR3 is 15 amino acids. V lost 4 bases to trimming and J lost 0 bases, with 11 bases between them. The CDR3, as DNA: TGTGCCAGCAGCTCCCGATATGGAAGCACAGATACGCAGTATTTT. Translating it yields CASSSRYGSTDTQYF.

Of note for this clonotype: A much larger clone differs by one base, so this may be a read error. The V call is TRBV7-2, the J call TRBJ1-2; no firm D call. Trimming shortened V by 5 bases and J by 8 bases, and 15 bases separated the two germline ends. The germline gives CDR1 SGHTA, CDR2 FQGNSA. The CDR3 runs 13 residues. The CDR3 DNA reads TGTGCCAGCAGCCTTGACCGGTCTTGGGGCTACACCTTC. This codes for CASSLDRSWGYTF.

This clonotype was counted many times. CDR3 protein: CASSLVGGAPSYEQYF. The CDR3, as DNA: TGTGCCAGCAGTTTAGTGGGGGGAGCCCCTTCCTACGAGCAGTACTTC. The chain is built from TRBV12-3 or TRBV12-4 and TRBJ2-7; D is perhaps TRBD2 (6 bases). The CDR3 is made up of 16 amino acids. Trimming took 1 base from V and 1 from J, leaving 14 bases between them.

This clonotype came up many times. The chain links TRBV27 to TRBJ2-1; TRBD2 is a possible D gene (6 bases). V was cut by 6 bases and J by 1 base, with 19 bases left in between. The CDR3 is 17 residues long. Germline V gene lookup returns CDR1 MNHEY and CDR2 SMNVEV (reference sequence). For the CDR3, the DNA is TGTGCCAGCAGAAATCCCTCTAGCGCTGATTCCTACAATGAGCAGTTCTTC. Translation gives CASRNPSSADSYNEQFF.

This clonotype appeared many times. This rearrangement joins TRBV20-1 to TRBJ2-5; D perhaps matches TRBD2 (7 bases). Germline-derived CDR1 and CDR2 are DFQATT and SNEGSKA (reference sequence). This CDR3 comprises 9 residues. The CDR3 region is CKGGETQYF. CDR3 coding DNA: TGCAAGGGGGGGGAGACCCAGTACTTC.

This clonotype was detected many times. The V gene is TRBV9, the J gene TRBJ1-5, with no clear D. Per germline, CDR1 SGDLS and CDR2 YYNGEE. The CDR3 covers 14 residues. Trimming took 4 bases from V and 3 from J, leaving 11 bases between them. The chain's CDR3 is CASSPGLDNQPQHF. The CDR3 DNA follows: TGTGCCAGCAGCCCCGGCCTTGACAATCAGCCCCAGCATTTT.

This clonotype was seen a handful of times. At one of its ends the junction is not consistent with the germline gene, which may arise from a read error. The chain combines TRBV19 with TRBJ1-6; no clear D gene. CDR1 is LNHDA and CDR2 is SQIVND in the germline V gene (reference sequence). The CDR3 sequence is 13 residues long. The CDR3 DNA reads as TGTGCCAGTACAGACTCCTATAAATCACCCCTCCACTTT. Translated, it gives CASTDSYKSPLHF.

This clonotype was counted ten times or more. This sequence joins TRBV29-1 and TRBJ2-5; no clear D. CDR3 length: 10 residues. CDR1 is SQVTM, CDR2 ANQGSEA, per germline. Trimming cost V 4 bases and J 4 bases, with 4 bases left between them. The CDR3 coding sequence is TGCAGCGTTGGTGGAGAGACCCAGTACTTC. This translates into CSVGGETQYF.

The chain couples TRBV5-6 to TRBJ2-7, with D possibly TRBD2 on 5 matching bases. The germline gives CDR1 SGHDT, CDR2 YYEEEE. This CDR3 has 15 amino acids. Trimming cost V 3 bases and J 3 bases, with 16 bases left between them. CDR3 in DNA: TGTGCCAGCAGCTCCAGTTACCAGCGGCTCTACGAGCAGTACTTC. Its translation is CASSSSYQRLYEQYF. Full variable domain (rest looked up from reference TRBV5-6 and TRBJ2-7): DAGVTQSPTHLIKTRGQQVTLRCSPKSGHDTVSWYQQALGQGPQFIFQYYEEEERQRGNFPDRFSGHQFPNYSSELNVNALLLGDSALYLCASSSSYQRLYEQYFGPGTRLTVT.

The sample holds many counts of this clonotype. V and J are TRBV5-1 and TRBJ1-1; no firm D call. V lost 4 bases and J lost 6, with 16 bases in between. The length of the CDR3 is 14 residues. Germline V gene sequence: CDR1 SGHRS, CDR2 YFSETQ. The CDR3 reads CASSPGTLRAEAFF. CDR3 in DNA: TGCGCCAGCAGCCCGGGAACCCTCCGGGCTGAAGCTTTCTTT.

This clonotype has a count of ten or more. V is TRBV4-3 and J is TRBJ2-1; unclear D gene. Per germline, CDR1 LGHNA and CDR2 YSLEER. The CDR3 contains 14 residues. The V gene lost 3 bases and the J gene lost 6 bases, with 12 bases spanning the gap. For the CDR3, the DNA is TGCGCCAGCAGCCACCCAAGGACCCTCAATGAGCAGTTCTTC. The encoded protein is CASSHPRTLNEQFF.

Only a few counts were recorded for this clonotype. The chain carries TRBV18 and TRBJ1-6, with D possibly matching TRBD1 (5 bases). V shed 6 bases and J shed 9 bases, with 15 bases lying between them. Germline V gene sequence: CDR1 KGHSH, CDR2 LQKENI. CDR3 length: 14 amino acids. The CDR3 loop is CASSPGIVGSPLHF. The CDR3 DNA sequence: TGTGCCAGCTCTCCAGGGATCGTCGGTTCACCCCTCCACTTT.

Many counts were recorded for this clonotype. The J gene is TRBJ1-1, the V gene TRBV11-2; TRBD1 agrees at 8 bases. The CDR3 is 16 amino acids. CDR1 and CDR2 from the germline V gene are SGHAT and FQNNGV. The V segment lost 1 base and the J segment 4 bases; nucleotides outside the gene matches: 8. The CDR3 coding sequence is TGTGCCAGCAGCTTAGTCGCGGGACAGGAAGGCACTGAAGCTTTCTTT. Its translation: CASSLVAGQEGTEAFF.

This clonotype was seen ten or more times. The chain employs TRBV5-1 and TRBJ2-1, with a tentative D call TRBD2 (6 bases). Trimming stripped 6 bases from V and 4 bases from J, with 17 bases between. The CDR3 has 15 residues. CDR1 and CDR2 (germline): SGHRS, YFSETQ. CDR3 loop: CASTPAGSIYNEQFF. The CDR3 DNA follows: TGCGCCAGCACCCCCGCGGGGTCAATTTACAATGAGCAGTTCTTC. The entire variable domain, with the rest obtained from reference TRBV5-1 and TRBJ2-1, is as follows: KAGVTQTPRYLIKTRGQQVTLSCSPISGHRSVSWYQQTPGQGLQFLFEYFSETQRNKGNFPGRFSGRQFSNSRSEMNVSTLELGDSALYLCASTPAGSIYNEQFFGPGTRLTVL.

This clonotype was picked up a small number of times. The rearrangement links TRBV5-4 to TRBJ2-5; D is unclear. The CDR3 extends over 13 amino acids. Germline CDR1 SGHNT, CDR2 YYREEE (reference sequence). Between the trimmed V and J ends, which lost 2 bases and 2 bases, there was a span of 7 bases. The CDR3 loop is CASSFFKQETQYF. DNA for the CDR3: TGTGCCAGCAGCTTTTTTAAACAAGAGACCCAGTACTTC. Full variable domain (remainder filled in from reference TRBV5-4 and TRBJ2-5): ETGVTQSPTHLIKTRGQQVTLRCSSQSGHNTVSWYQQALGQGPQFIFQYYREEENGRGNFPPRFSGLQFPNYSSELNVNALELDDSALYLCASSFFKQETQYFGPGTRLLVL.

This clonotype was recorded a few times. The chain carries TRBV20-1 and TRBJ1-1; D gene ambiguous. CDR1 is DFQATT and CDR2 is SNEGSKA in the germline V gene (reference sequence). This CDR3 spans 14 amino acids. Trimming left V 3 bases short and J 1 base short, with 12 bases between. CDR3 amino acids: CSASDRARNTEAFF. DNA for the CDR3: TGCAGTGCTAGTGATAGGGCCCGGAACACTGAAGCTTTCTTT.

This clonotype was counted at least ten times. The chain links TRBV6-5 to TRBJ1-6; possible D gene TRBD1, 5 bases. Germline-derived CDR1 and CDR2 are MNHEY and SVGAGI. The CDR3 consists of 15 residues. Trimming pared 6 bases from V and 7 bases from J, leaving 16 bases between. The CDR3 DNA follows: TGTGCCAGCAGGACGACAGTCAAGATAAATTCACCCCTCCACTTT. It encodes CASRTTVKINSPLHF.

Ten or more counts support this clonotype. This chain connects TRBV20-1 to TRBJ2-1, with 11 bases aligning to TRBD1. Germline CDR1 is DFQATT and CDR2 is SNEGSKA (reference sequence). With 5 bases clipped from V and 7 bases from J, the junction kept 7 bases outside the gene matches. The CDR3 loop spans 14 amino acids. The CDR3 DNA reads TGCAGTGCTTCAAGGACAGGGGGCAGGAATGAGCAGTTCTTC. It yields the protein CSASRTGGRNEQFF.

This clonotype was detected many times. The gene calls are TRBV19 and TRBJ1-1; 7 nucleotides match TRBD1. This CDR3 has 16 residues. After removal of 5 bases from V and 5 bases from J, the junction contained 14 bases not matched to a gene. From germline, CDR1 is LNHDA and CDR2 SQIVND (reference sequence). The CDR3 is CASSADRAPQRTEAFF. As DNA, the CDR3 is TGTGCCAGTAGTGCCGACAGGGCCCCCCAGCGGACTGAAGCTTTCTTT.

This clonotype was seen ten or more times. The rearrangement joins TRBV25-1 to TRBJ2-3, with D possibly matching TRBD2 (7 bases). Germline V gene data show CDR1 as MGHDK and CDR2 as SYGVNS. The CDR3 contains 17 residues. Trimming pared 4 bases from V and 1 base from J, leaving 18 bases between. The CDR3 loop reads CASSGLRGGWGTDTQYF. In nucleotides, the CDR3 is TGTGCCAGCAGTGGGCTGAGGGGGGGCTGGGGCACAGATACGCAGTATTTT.

This clonotype was seen repeatedly, ten times or more. The V and J genes are TRBV7-2 and TRBJ2-5; D is possibly TRBD1 (6 bases). This CDR3 region has 14 residues. V lost 6 bases to trimming and J lost 2 bases, with 13 bases between them. Germline CDR1 SGHTA, CDR2 FQGNSA. The CDR3 spells CASSKSGTQETQYF. The CDR3 DNA reads as TGTGCCAGCAGTAAGTCAGGGACACAAGAGACCCAGTACTTC.